Listed here are 14 T cell receptor beta chains from one sample, sequenced in a study of blood T cells in healthy people across ages. Combining a sample-barcoded 5' primer with a J-beta primer mix, a second PCR ran for about 7 to 12 cycles. TCRdb passed the 5' RACE reads through MiXCR, listing each CDR3 protein once. The table shows roughly 680,000 distinct CDR3 sequences, with roughly 21% occurring only once. Sequencing input: blood. These receptors were collected from a man in his 70s in good health.

A remark on this clonotype: A read error may account for a junction end that differs from germline. CDR3 sequence: CSAPTEKNTEALF. The CDR3 coding sequence is TGCAGTGCCCCTACCGAGAAGAACACTGAAGCTCTCTTT. The chain has TRBV20-1 and TRBJ1-1; D is unresolved. CDR1 is DFQATT, CDR2 SNEGSKA, per germline (reference sequence). The length of the CDR3 is 13 residues.

The chain combines TRBV28 with TRBJ1-1, with D unclear. The V end was cut by 1 base, the J end by 2 bases, with 8 bases between. Germline V gives CDR1 MDHEN, CDR2 SYDVKM. There are 14 residues in the CDR3. Here the CDR3 DNA reads TGTGCCAGCAGTTTATATCGGATAAACACTGAAGCTTTCTTT. Its translation is CASSLYRINTEAFF.

This clonotype has just a few counts. This chain connects TRBV10-3 to TRBJ2-5; TRBD2 agrees at 8 bases. Judging by the DNA end, TRBJ2-1 fits better; the J call may be wrong. The CDR3 totals 17 residues. Germline V CDR1 and CDR2: ENHRY, SYGVKD. Here the CDR3 reads CAISGSSSGLAYNEQFF. The CDR3 DNA reads TGTGCCATCAGTGGAAGCTCTAGCGGGCTCGCCTACAATGAGCAGTTCTTC.

The V and J genes are TRBV6-2 or TRBV6-3 and TRBJ1-6, with unresolved D. CDR1 and CDR2 from the germline V gene are MNHEY and SVGEGT. This CDR3 spans 15 amino acids. Trimming pared 4 bases from V and 7 bases from J, leaving 14 bases between. As DNA, the CDR3 is TGTGCCAGCAGTTCTCCGTGGCGCGCGAATTCACCCCTCCACTTT. It translates to CASSSPWRANSPLHF.

With respect to this clonotype: Given a much more abundant clone one base away, this may be a read error. The rearrangement joins TRBV28 to TRBJ2-5; D uncertain. The end of the DNA is better explained by TRBJ2-7, so the J call may be wrong. Germline assignment: CDR1 MDHEN and CDR2 SYDVKM. The CDR3 sequence is 13 residues long. The CDR3: CASSFPDSYEQYF. The CDR3 DNA follows: TGTGCCAGCAGTTTCCCCGACTCCTACGAGCAGTACTTC.

V and J are TRBV9 and TRBJ1-4, with 8 positions matching TRBD1. CDR1 is SGDLS, CDR2 YYNGEE, per germline. The CDR3 runs 15 residues. The trim removed 4 bases at V and 1 base at J, leaving 3 bases unmatched. Here the CDR3 reads CASSSGTGTNEKLFF. In DNA, the CDR3 is TGTGCCAGCAGCTCCGGGACAGGAACTAATGAAAAACTGTTTTTT.

V and J are TRBV3-1 and TRBJ2-1; D is unclear. Trimming cost V 0 bases and J 5 bases, with 14 bases left between them. There are 16 residues in the CDR3. Germline V gives CDR1 LGHDT, CDR2 YNNKEL (reference sequence). CDR3 sequence: CASSQETASVHNEQFF. CDR3 nucleotides: TGTGCCAGCAGCCAAGAAACTGCCTCGGTACACAATGAGCAGTTCTTC.

This clonotype turned up a few times. The chain recombines TRBV7-2 with TRBJ1-4; the D gene is possibly TRBD1 (6 bases). Trimming cost V 3 bases and J 8 bases, with 16 bases left between them. CDR1 and CDR2 from the germline V gene are SGHTA and FQGNSA. The CDR3 has 15 residues. The CDR3 bases are TGTGCCAGCAGCTTCGACACAGGGATAGGAGAAAAACTGTTTTTT. The encoded protein is CASSFDTGIGEKLFF.

V is TRBV20-1 and J is TRBJ2-5; TRBD2 aligns across 9 bases. Germline loops: CDR1 DFQATT, CDR2 SNEGSKA (reference sequence). V shed 6 bases and J 2 bases; nucleotides not matched to a gene: 10. The CDR3 is 15 residues long. The CDR3 is CSATQTSGAQETQYF. The CDR3 nucleotides are TGCAGTGCCACCCAGACTAGCGGAGCTCAAGAGACCCAGTACTTC.

This clonotype occurred once. This sequence joins TRBV6-6 and TRBJ1-1, with 8 positions matching TRBD1. Germline V gene sequence: CDR1 MNHNY, CDR2 SVGAGI (reference sequence). V dropped 5 bases and J dropped 1; count of bases not matched to a gene: 6. CDR3 length equals 15 residues. CDR3 region: CASSTLDRANTEAFF. CDR3 nucleotide sequence: TGTGCCAGCAGTACCCTGGACAGGGCGAACACTGAAGCTTTCTTT.

The chain recombines TRBV3-1 with TRBJ2-2, with 8 bases fitting TRBD1. The junction had 1 base not matched to a gene; V was cut back by 1 base and J by 3 bases. CDR1 is LGHDT, CDR2 YNNKEL, per germline (reference sequence). CDR3 size: 15 residues. The CDR3 coding sequence is TGTGCCAGCAGCCAAGGCAGGGGGCACACCGGGGAGCTGTTTTTT. Translated, it gives CASSQGRGHTGELFF.

This chain connects TRBV11-3 to TRBJ2-1, with TRBD1 matching 7 bases. The J call may be mistaken, given a closer DNA end match to TRBJ2-7. The germline CDR1 and CDR2 sequences are SGHNT and YENEEA. There are 14 residues in the CDR3. CDR3 DNA sequence: TGTGCCAGCAGCTCAGAACCAGGGGGCTACGAGCAGTACTTC. Residues: CASSSEPGGYEQYF.

A few counts support this clonotype. The rearrangement uses TRBV29-1 and TRBJ2-5; possible D gene TRBD2, 5 bases. The CDR3 length is 12 residues. From germline, CDR1 is SQVTM and CDR2 ANQGSEA. The ends were cut back, 2 bases at V and 5 bases at J, with 9 bases in the middle. The CDR3 region has the DNA TGCAGCGTTGAATCGGCTAGCGAGACCCAGTACTTC. It is translated as CSVESASETQYF.

This clonotype was recorded a few times. One end of the junction fails to match germline, which may point to a read error. V gene TRBV3-1 combines with J gene TRBJ2-2, with D uncertain. CDR1 is LGHDT, CDR2 YNNKEL, per germline (reference sequence). The CDR3 spans 15 residues. CDR3 amino acids: CASRQAGVNTGELFF. In DNA, the CDR3 is TGTGCCAGCAGGCAAGCAGGCGTGAACACCGGGGAGCTGTTTTTT.